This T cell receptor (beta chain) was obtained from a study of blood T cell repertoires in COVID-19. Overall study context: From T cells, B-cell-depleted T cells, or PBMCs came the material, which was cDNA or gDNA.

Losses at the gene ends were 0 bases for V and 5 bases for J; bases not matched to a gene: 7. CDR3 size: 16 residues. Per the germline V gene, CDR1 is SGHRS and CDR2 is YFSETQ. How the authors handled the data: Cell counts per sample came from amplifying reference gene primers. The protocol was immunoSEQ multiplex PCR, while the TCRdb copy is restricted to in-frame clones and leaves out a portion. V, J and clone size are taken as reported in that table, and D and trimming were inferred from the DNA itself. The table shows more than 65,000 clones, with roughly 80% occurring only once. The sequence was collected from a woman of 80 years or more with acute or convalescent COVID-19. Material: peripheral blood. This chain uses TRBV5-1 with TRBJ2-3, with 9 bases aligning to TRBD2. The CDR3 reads CASSLDGGGAVDTQYF. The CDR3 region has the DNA TGCGCCAGCAGCTTGGATGGCGGGGGGGCAGTAGATACGCAGTATTTT.